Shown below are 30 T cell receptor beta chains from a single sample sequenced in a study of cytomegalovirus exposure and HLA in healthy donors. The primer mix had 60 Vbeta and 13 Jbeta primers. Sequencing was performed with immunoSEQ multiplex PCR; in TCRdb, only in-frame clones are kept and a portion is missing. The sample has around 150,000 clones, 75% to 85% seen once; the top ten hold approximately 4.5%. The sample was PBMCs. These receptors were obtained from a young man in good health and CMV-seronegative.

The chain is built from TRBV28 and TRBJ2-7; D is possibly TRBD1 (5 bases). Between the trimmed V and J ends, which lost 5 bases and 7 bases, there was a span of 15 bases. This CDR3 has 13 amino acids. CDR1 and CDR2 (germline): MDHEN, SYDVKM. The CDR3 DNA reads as TGTGCCAGCAGTAAGGCCGCGAAGGGGGAGCAGTACTTC. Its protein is CASSKAAKGEQYF.

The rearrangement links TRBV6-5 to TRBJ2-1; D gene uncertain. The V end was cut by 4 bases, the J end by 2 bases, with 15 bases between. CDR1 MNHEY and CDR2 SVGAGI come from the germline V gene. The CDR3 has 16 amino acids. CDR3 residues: CASSSRRYGAYNEQFF. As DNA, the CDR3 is TGTGCCAGCAGTTCGCGTCGCTACGGAGCCTACAATGAGCAGTTCTTC.

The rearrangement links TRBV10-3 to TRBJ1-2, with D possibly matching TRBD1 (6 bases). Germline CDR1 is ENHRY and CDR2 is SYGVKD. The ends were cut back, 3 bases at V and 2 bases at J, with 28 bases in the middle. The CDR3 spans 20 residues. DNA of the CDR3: TGTGCCATCAGTGAAGGCGTCGGGGACGTAACAGGGTTTCCCAACTATGGCTACACCTTC. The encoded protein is CAISEGVGDVTGFPNYGYTF.

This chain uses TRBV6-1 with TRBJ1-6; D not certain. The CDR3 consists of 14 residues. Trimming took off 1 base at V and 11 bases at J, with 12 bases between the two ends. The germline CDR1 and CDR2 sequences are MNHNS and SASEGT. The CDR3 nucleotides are TGTGCCAGCAGTGAAGTAGCAGGACTTCCACCCCTCCACTTT. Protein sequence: CASSEVAGLPPLHF.

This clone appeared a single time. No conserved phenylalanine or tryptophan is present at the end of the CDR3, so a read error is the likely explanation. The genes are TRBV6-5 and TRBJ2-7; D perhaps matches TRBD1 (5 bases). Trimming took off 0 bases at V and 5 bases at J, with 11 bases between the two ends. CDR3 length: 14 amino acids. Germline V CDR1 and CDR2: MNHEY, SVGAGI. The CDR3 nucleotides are TGTGCCAGCAGTTACTCGGACCCAGGGAACGAGCAGTACCTC. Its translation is CASSYSDPGNEQYL.

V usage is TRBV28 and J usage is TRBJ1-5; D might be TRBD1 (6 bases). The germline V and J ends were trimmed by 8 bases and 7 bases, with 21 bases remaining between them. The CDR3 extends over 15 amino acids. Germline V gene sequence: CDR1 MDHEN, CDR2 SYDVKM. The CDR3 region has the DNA TGTGCCAGCTTGCAAAGTGGGGGGGCAAAACAGCCCCAGCATTTT. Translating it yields CASLQSGGAKQPQHF.

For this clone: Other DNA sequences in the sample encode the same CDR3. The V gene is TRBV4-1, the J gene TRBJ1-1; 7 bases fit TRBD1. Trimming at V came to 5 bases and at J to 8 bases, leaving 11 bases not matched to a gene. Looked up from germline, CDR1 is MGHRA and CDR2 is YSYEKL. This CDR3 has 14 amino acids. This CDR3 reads CASSLRQGEVEAFF. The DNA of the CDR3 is TGCGCCAGCAGCTTACGGCAGGGGGAGGTGGAAGCTTTCTTT.

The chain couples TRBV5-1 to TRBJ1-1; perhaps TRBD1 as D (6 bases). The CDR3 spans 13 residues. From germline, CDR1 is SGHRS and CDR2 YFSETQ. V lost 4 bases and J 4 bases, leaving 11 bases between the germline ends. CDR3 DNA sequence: TGCGCCAGCAGCCCTATAGGGGGCACTGAAGCTTTCTTT. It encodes CASSPIGGTEAFF. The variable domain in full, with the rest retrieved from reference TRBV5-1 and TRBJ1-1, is KAGVTQTPRYLIKTRGQQVTLSCSPISGHRSVSWYQQTPGQGLQFLFEYFSETQRNKGNFPGRFSGRQFSNSRSEMNVSTLELGDSALYLCASSPIGGTEAFFGQGTRLTVV.

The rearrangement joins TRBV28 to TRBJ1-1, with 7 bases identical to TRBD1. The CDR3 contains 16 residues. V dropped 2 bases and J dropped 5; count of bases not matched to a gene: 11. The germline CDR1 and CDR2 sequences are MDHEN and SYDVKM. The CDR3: CASSLGFKGAWTEAFF. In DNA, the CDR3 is TGTGCCAGCAGTTTAGGGTTTAAGGGGGCTTGGACTGAAGCTTTCTTT.

This CDR3 reads CASSAGQNTEAFF. The CDR3 DNA reads as TGTGCCAGCAGTGCCGGACAGAACACTGAAGCTTTCTTT. The chain joins TRBV6-4 to TRBJ1-1; D is possibly TRBD1 (5 bases). The CDR3 extends over 13 amino acids. V shed 4 bases and J shed 1 base, with 7 bases lying between them. Germline V gene sequence: CDR1 MRHNA, CDR2 SNTAGT.

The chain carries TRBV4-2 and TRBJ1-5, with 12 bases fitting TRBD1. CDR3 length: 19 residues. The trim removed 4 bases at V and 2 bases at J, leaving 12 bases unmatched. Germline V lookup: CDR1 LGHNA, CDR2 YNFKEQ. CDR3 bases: TGTGCCAGCAGCCGTTCCGGGACAGGGGGCCTCCTACGCAATCAGCCCCAGCATTTT. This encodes CASSRSGTGGLLRNQPQHF.

CDR3 loop: CASSEVLGPRAQYF. The CDR3 DNA sequence: TGTGCCAGCAGTGAAGTATTGGGGCCCCGGGCGCAGTATTTT. V and J are TRBV6-1 and TRBJ2-3; TRBD1 is a possible D gene (5 bases). V lost 1 base and J 10 bases, leaving 15 bases between the germline ends. The CDR3 is 14 residues long. Germline V lookup: CDR1 MNHNS, CDR2 SASEGT.

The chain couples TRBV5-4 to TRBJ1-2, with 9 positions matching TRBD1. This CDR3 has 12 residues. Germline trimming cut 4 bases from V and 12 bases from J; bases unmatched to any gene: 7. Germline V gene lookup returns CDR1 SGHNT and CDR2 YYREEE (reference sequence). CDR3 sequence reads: CASSTDRGPHTF. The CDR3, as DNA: TGTGCCAGCAGCACGGACAGGGGCCCCCACACCTTC.

In DNA, the CDR3 is TGCGCCAGCAGCTCTACCCTCCGGGACTACGAGCAGTACTTC. Its translation: CASSSTLRDYEQYF. This rearrangement joins TRBV5-1 to TRBJ2-7; a weak D match, TRBD2 (5 bases). Germline-derived CDR1 and CDR2 are SGHRS and YFSETQ. The V and J ends lost 3 bases and 3 bases respectively, with 13 bases between them. This CDR3 region has 14 residues.

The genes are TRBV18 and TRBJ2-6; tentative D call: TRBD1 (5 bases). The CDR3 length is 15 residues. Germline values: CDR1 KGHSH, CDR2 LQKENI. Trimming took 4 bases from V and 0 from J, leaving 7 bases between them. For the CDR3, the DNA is TGTGCCAGCTCACGACAGAGCTCTGGGGCCAACGTCCTGACTTTC. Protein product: CASSRQSSGANVLTF. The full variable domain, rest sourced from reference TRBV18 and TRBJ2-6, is NAGVMQNPRHLVRRRGQEARLRCSPMKGHSHVYWYRQLPEEGLKFMVYLQKENIIDESGMPKERFSAEFPKEGPSILRIQQVVRGDSAAYFCASSRQSSGANVLTFGAGSRLTVL.

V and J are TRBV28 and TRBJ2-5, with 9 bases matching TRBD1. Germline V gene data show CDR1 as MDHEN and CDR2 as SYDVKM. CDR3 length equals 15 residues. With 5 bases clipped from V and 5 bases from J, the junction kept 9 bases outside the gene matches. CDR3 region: CASSGTGRFIETQYF. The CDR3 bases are TGTGCCAGCAGTGGGACAGGGAGGTTTATTGAGACCCAGTACTTC.

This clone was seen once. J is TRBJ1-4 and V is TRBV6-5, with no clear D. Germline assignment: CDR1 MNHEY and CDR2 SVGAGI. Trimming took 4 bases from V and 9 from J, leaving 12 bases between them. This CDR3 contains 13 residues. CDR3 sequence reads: CASSSSEGKKLFF. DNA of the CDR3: TGTGCCAGCAGTTCAAGCGAGGGAAAAAAACTGTTTTTT.

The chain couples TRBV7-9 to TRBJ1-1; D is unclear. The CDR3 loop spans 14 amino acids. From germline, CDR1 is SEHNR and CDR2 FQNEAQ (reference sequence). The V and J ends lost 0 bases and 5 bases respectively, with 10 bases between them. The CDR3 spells CASSLATSETEAFF. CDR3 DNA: TGTGCCAGCAGCTTAGCAACCTCGGAGACTGAAGCTTTCTTT.

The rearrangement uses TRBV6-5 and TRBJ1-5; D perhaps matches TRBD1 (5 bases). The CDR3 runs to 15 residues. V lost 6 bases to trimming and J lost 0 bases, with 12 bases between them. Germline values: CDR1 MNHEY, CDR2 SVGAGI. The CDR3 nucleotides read TGTGCCAGCAGCCCGAGACAGAGTAGCAATCAGCCCCAGCATTTT. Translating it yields CASSPRQSSNQPQHF.

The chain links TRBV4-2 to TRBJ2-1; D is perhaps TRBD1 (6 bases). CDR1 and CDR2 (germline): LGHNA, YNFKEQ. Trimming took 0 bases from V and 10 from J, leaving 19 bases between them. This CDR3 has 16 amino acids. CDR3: CASSQDIFQGTREQFF. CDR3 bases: TGTGCCAGCAGCCAAGATATCTTCCAGGGGACGCGAGAGCAGTTCTTC.

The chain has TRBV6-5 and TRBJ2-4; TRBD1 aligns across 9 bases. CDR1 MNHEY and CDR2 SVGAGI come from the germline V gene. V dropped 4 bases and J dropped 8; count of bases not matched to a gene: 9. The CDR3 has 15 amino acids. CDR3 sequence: CASSSTGGVRDIQYF. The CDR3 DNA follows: TGTGCCAGCAGTTCTACAGGGGGCGTTAGGGACATTCAGTACTTC.

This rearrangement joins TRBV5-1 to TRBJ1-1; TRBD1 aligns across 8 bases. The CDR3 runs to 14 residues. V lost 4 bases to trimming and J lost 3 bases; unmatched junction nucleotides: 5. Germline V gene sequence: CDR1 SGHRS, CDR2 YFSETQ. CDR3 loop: CASSRQGLDTEAFF. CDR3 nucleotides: TGCGCCAGCAGCCGACAGGGGTTGGACACTGAAGCTTTCTTT. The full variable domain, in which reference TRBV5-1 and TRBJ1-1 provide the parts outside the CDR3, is KAGVTQTPRYLIKTRGQQVTLSCSPISGHRSVSWYQQTPGQGLQFLFEYFSETQRNKGNFPGRFSGRQFSNSRSEMNVSTLELGDSALYLCASSRQGLDTEAFFGQGTRLTVV.

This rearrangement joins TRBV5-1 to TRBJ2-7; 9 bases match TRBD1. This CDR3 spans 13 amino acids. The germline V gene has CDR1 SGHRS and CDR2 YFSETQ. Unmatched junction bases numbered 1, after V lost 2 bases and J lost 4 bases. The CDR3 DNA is TGCGCCAGCAGCTTACAGGGGGCATACGAGCAGTACTTC. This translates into CASSLQGAYEQYF.

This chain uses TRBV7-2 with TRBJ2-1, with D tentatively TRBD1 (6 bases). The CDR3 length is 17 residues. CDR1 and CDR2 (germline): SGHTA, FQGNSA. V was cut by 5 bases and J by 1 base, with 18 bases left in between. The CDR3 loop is CASSPRPTGLSYNEQFF. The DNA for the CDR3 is TGTGCCAGCAGCCCTCGCCCCACAGGGCTATCCTACAATGAGCAGTTCTTC.

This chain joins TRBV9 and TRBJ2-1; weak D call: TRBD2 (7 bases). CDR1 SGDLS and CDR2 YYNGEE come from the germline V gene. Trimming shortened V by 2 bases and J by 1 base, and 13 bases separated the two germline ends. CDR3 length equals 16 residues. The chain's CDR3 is CASSVLGGPSYNEQFF. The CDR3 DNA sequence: TGTGCCAGCAGCGTTCTGGGGGGGCCGTCCTACAATGAGCAGTTCTTC.

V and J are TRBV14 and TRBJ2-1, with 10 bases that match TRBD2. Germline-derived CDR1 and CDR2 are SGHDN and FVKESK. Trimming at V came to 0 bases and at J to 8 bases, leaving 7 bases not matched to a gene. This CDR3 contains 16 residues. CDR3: CASSQDSSGSLDEQFF. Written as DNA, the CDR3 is TGTGCCAGCAGCCAAGATTCTAGCGGGAGCTTGGATGAGCAGTTCTTC.

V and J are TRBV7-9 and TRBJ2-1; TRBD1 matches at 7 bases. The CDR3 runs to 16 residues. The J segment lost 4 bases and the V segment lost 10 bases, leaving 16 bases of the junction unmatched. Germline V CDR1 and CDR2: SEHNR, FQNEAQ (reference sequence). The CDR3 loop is CATFTRGWVRYNEQFF. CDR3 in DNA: TGTGCCACCTTTACCAGGGGGTGGGTAAGGTACAATGAGCAGTTCTTC.

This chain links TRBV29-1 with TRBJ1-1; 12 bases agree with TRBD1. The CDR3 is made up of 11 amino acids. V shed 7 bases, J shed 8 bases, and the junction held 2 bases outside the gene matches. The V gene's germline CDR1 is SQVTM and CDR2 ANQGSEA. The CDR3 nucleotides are TGCAGCGGAGGGACAGGGGGCGAAGCTTTCTTT. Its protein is CSGGTGGEAFF.

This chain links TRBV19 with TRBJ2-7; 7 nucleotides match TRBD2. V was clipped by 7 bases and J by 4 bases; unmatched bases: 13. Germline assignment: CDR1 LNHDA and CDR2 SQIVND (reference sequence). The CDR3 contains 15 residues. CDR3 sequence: CASKGPGSGGYEQYF. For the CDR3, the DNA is TGTGCCAGTAAAGGCCCCGGGTCGGGAGGATACGAGCAGTACTTC.

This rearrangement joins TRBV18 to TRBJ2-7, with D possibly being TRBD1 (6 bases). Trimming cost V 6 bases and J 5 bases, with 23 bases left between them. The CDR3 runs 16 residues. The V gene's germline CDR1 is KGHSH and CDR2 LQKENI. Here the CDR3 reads CASSSNREGAIDEQYF. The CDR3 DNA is TGTGCCAGCTCGTCCAACAGGGAAGGGGCGATCGACGAGCAGTACTTC.